Presented here are 17 T cell receptor beta chains from one specimen sequenced in a study of regulatory T cells in long-lasting Graves disease. Time point specified: persistent/refractory GD, antithyroid drugs over 5 years with positive TRAb. From RNA extracted from PBMCs, the TCR library was made. Construction of the TCR beta libraries employed iRepertoire HTBI primers in conjunction with Arm-PCR of CDR3 regions. TCRdb called the multiplex PCR reads again in MiXCR, with one record for every CDR3 protein. Of roughly 360,000 distinct CDR3 sequences in the sample, less than 30% were seen once. The material was peripheral blood mononuclear cells (PBMCs), obtained when the disease was refractory, from a patient treated with antithyroid drugs. All receptors come from a woman in her thirties or forties with Graves disease.

This clonotype has only a few counts. The rearrangement links TRBV27 to TRBJ2-7; TRBD2 is a possible D gene (5 bases). The V end lost 10 bases, the J end lost 3 bases, and 10 bases lay between the germline ends. Per germline, CDR1 MNHEY and CDR2 SMNVEV (reference sequence). This CDR3 has 11 residues. CDR3 region: CATLRGYEQYF. The CDR3, as DNA: TGTGCCACCCTCCGGGGCTACGAGCAGTACTTC.

This clonotype appeared many times. The chain joins TRBV27 to TRBJ2-7; D tentatively fits TRBD1 or TRBD2 (5 bases each). Trimming removed 1 base at V and 3 bases at J, with 7 bases between. The CDR3 consists of 13 residues. CDR1 is MNHEY, CDR2 SMNVEV, per germline (reference sequence). CDR3: CASSLLGDYEQYF. The CDR3 DNA is TGTGCCAGCAGTTTATTGGGGGACTACGAGCAGTACTTC.

The gene calls are TRBV28 and TRBJ2-7; 10 nucleotides align to TRBD2. The germline gives CDR1 MDHEN, CDR2 SYDVKM. This CDR3 comprises 17 residues. V lost 6 bases and J lost 1; bases outside the gene matches: 12. The CDR3 DNA reads TGTGCCAGCAGCCAAGCCGCTAGCGGGAGCGGGTCCTACGAGCAGTACTTC. Protein product: CASSQAASGSGSYEQYF.

This clonotype was recorded at least ten times. V and J are TRBV7-8 and TRBJ1-5, with TRBD1 identical over 7 bases. The CDR3 loop spans 16 amino acids. From germline, CDR1 is SGHVS and CDR2 FQNEAQ. J lost 1 base, V lost 0 bases, and 3 bases had no gene match. The CDR3 region is CASSLAPQGSNQPQHF. CDR3 sequence (DNA): TGTGCCAGCAGCTTAGCCCCACAGGGGAGCAATCAGCCCCAGCATTTT.

This clonotype was counted at least ten times. V and J are TRBV3-1 and TRBJ1-1; D gene uncertain. V dropped 1 base and J dropped 11 bases, with 14 bases sitting between them. The CDR3 is 13 residues long. Germline V CDR1 and CDR2: LGHDT, YNNKEL (reference sequence). The CDR3: CASSQGHRLKAFF. CDR3 DNA sequence: TGTGCCAGCAGCCAAGGTCATCGGCTGAAGGCTTTCTTT. Combining the CDR3 with reference TRBV3-1 and TRBJ1-1 gives the whole variable domain DTAVSQTPKYLVTQMGNDKSIKCEQNLGHDTMYWYKQDSKKFLKIMFSYNNKELIINETVPNRFSPKSPDKAHLNLHINSLELGDSAVYFCASSQGHRLKAFFGQGTRLTVV.

This clonotype was observed at least ten times. The chain combines TRBV6-1 with TRBJ2-7; 7 bases agree with TRBD2. After removal of 0 bases from V and 5 bases from J, the junction contained 7 bases not matched to a gene. Germline V gene data show CDR1 as MNHNS and CDR2 as SASEGT. This CDR3 contains 15 residues. This CDR3 is CASSEALLAGDEQYF. DNA of the CDR3: TGTGCCAGCAGTGAAGCGCTCTTGGCGGGAGACGAGCAGTACTTC.

This clonotype was seen a handful of times. This chain links TRBV20-1 with TRBJ1-2; tentative D call: TRBD1 (5 bases). This CDR3 is 14 amino acids long. V was shortened by 1 base and J by 8 bases, with 17 bases between the two germline ends. Germline lookup yields CDR1 DFQATT and CDR2 SNEGSKA (reference sequence). CDR3 DNA: TGCAGTGCTAGAGTCCAGGCTGGGACGTTCGGCTACACCTTC. This codes for CSARVQAGTFGYTF.

This clonotype was seen at least ten times. This rearrangement joins TRBV12-3 or TRBV12-4 to TRBJ2-7; possibly TRBD1 for D (5 bases). This CDR3 has 13 residues. The V end lost 4 bases, the J end lost 6 bases, and 13 bases lay between the germline ends. CDR3 DNA: TGTGCCAGCAGTTCCGGCAGAAGGGGCGAGCAGTACTTC. It is translated as CASSSGRRGEQYF.

The chain couples TRBV19 to TRBJ1-1, with D possibly being TRBD1 (6 bases). CDR3 length equals 14 residues. V shed 4 bases and J shed 3 bases, with 12 bases lying between them. CDR1 LNHDA and CDR2 SQIVND come from the germline V gene (reference sequence). CDR3 loop: CASSRGGGYTEAFF. The CDR3 bases are TGTGCCAGTAGTAGAGGGGGTGGTTACACTGAAGCTTTCTTT.

This clonotype came up a few times. CDR3 bases: TGTGCCATCAGTGCACGGGAGGGGGACACCGGGGAGCTGTTTTTT. Translating gives CAISAREGDTGELFF. The chain recombines TRBV10-3 with TRBJ2-2, with 8 nucleotides matching TRBD2. The V gene's germline CDR1 is ENHRY and CDR2 SYGVKD. With V trimmed by 4 bases and J by 3 bases, 4 bases remained unmatched. The CDR3 loop spans 15 amino acids.

This clonotype was counted a few times. It may be a read error: a sequence one base away is much more abundant. This chain uses TRBV6-1 with TRBJ2-5, with D possibly being TRBD1 (6 bases). Germline V CDR1 and CDR2: MNHNS, SASEGT. The CDR3 covers 15 residues. The CDR3 is CASGEGGFLQETQYF. The CDR3 nucleotides read TGTGCCAGCGGTGAAGGGGGATTCCTGCAAGAGACCCAGTACTTC.

This chain links TRBV15 with TRBJ2-7; D remains ambiguous. V lost 0 bases and J lost 6, with 9 bases in between. This CDR3 spans 13 amino acids. Germline-derived CDR1 and CDR2 are LNHNV and YYDKDF (reference sequence). The CDR3 reads CATSRDLPCEQYF. The CDR3 DNA reads TGTGCCACCAGCAGAGATCTCCCCTGCGAGCAGTACTTC. Looking up the rest from reference TRBV15 and TRBJ2-7 gives the full variable domain: DAMVIQNPRYQVTQFGKPVTLSCSQTLNHNVMYWYQQKSSQAPKLLFHYYDKDFNNEADTPDNFQSRRPNTSFCFLDIRSPGLGDTAMYLCATSRDLPCEQYFGPGTRLTVT.

The chain recombines TRBV6-2 or TRBV6-3 with TRBJ2-5; D may be TRBD2 (6 bases). Germline V lookup: CDR1 MNHEY, CDR2 SVGEGT. V was pared by 4 bases and J by 5 bases, with 17 bases between. The CDR3 is made up of 15 amino acids. The CDR3 loop reads CASSSYPGERETQYF. The DNA for the CDR3 is TGTGCCAGCAGTTCCTACCCGGGAGAACGGGAGACCCAGTACTTC.

This clonotype has just a few counts. The rearrangement links TRBV10-3 to TRBJ1-1; D call uncertain. V shed 3 bases and J shed 0 bases, with 8 bases lying between them. The germline CDR1 and CDR2 sequences are ENHRY and SYGVKD. The CDR3 length is 14 residues. CDR3: CAISDRTLNTEAFF. The CDR3 bases are TGTGCCATCAGTGACCGCACATTGAACACTGAAGCTTTCTTT.

This clonotype was counted ten times or more. The V call is TRBV2, the J call TRBJ2-6, with D perhaps being TRBD1 or TRBD2 (5 bases each). V was shortened by 4 bases and J by 2 bases, with 12 bases between the two germline ends. The CDR3 loop spans 16 amino acids. CDR1 SNHLY and CDR2 FYNNEI come from the germline V gene. CDR3 in amino acids: CASSGVRGPGANVLTF. The CDR3, as DNA: TGTGCCAGCAGTGGTGTTAGGGGACCTGGGGCCAACGTCCTGACTTTC.

This clonotype was seen only a few times. V is TRBV28 and J is TRBJ2-3; TRBD1 might be the D (6 bases). The CDR3 totals 16 residues. V lost 6 bases and J lost 1, with 17 bases in between. Germline V gives CDR1 MDHEN, CDR2 SYDVKM. The CDR3 nucleotides read TGTGCCAGCAGAGGGTTCCCGGGACACGGCACAGATACGCAGTATTTT. This encodes CASRGFPGHGTDTQYF.

The rearrangement joins TRBV12-3 or TRBV12-4 to TRBJ1-5, with 8 nucleotides matching TRBD1. This CDR3 has 14 amino acids. The ends lost 6 bases at V and 4 bases at J; junction bases unmatched: 5. The CDR3 spells CASSPTGENQPQHF. The CDR3 region has the DNA TGTGCCAGCAGCCCGACAGGGGAAAATCAGCCCCAGCATTTT.